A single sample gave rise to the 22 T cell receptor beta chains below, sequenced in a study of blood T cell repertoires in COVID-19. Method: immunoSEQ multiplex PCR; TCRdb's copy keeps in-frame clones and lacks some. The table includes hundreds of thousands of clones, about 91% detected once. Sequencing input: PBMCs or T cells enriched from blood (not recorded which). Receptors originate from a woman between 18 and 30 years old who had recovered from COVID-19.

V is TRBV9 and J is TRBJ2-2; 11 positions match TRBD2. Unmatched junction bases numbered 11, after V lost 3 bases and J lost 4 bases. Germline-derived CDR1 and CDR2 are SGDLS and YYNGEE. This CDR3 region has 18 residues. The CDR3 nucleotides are TGTGCCAGCAGCGCAGACACCACCGGACTAGCGGGCACCGGGGAGCTGTTTTTT. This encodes CASSADTTGLAGTGELFF.

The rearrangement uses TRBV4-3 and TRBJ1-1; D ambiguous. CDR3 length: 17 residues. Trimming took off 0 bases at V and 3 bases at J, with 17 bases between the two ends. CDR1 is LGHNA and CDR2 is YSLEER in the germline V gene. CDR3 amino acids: CASSQDVPTGEDTEAFF. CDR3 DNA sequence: TGCGCCAGCAGCCAAGATGTCCCTACGGGAGAGGACACTGAAGCTTTCTTT.

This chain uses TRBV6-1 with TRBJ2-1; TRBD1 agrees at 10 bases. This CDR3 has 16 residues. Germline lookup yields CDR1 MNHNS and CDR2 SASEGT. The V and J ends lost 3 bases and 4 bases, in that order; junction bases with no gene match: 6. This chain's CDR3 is CASSDVWDRGYNEQFF. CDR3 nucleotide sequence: TGTGCCAGCAGTGATGTTTGGGACAGGGGTTACAATGAGCAGTTCTTC.

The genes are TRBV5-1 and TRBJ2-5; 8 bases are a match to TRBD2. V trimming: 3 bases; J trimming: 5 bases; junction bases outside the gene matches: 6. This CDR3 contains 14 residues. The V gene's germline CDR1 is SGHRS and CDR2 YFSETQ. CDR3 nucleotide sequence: TGCGCCAGCAGCTCTCAGACTAGCGAGGAGACCCAGTACTTC. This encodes CASSSQTSEETQYF.

CDR3 region: CASSPRRQGLGDTEAFF. In DNA form, the CDR3 reads TGTGCCAGCTCACCCAGGAGACAGGGGCTTGGGGACACTGAAGCTTTCTTT. The V call is TRBV18, the J call TRBJ1-1, with 8 bases fitting TRBD1. Germline V gives CDR1 KGHSH, CDR2 LQKENI. The CDR3 extends over 17 amino acids. Unmatched junction bases numbered 12, after V lost 3 bases and J lost 3 bases.

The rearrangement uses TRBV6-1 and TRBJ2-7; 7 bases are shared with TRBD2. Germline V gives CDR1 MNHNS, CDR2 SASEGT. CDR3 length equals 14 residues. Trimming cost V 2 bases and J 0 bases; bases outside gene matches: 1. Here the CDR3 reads CASSETSDSYEQYF. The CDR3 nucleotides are TGTGCCAGCAGTGAAACTAGCGACTCCTACGAGCAGTACTTC.

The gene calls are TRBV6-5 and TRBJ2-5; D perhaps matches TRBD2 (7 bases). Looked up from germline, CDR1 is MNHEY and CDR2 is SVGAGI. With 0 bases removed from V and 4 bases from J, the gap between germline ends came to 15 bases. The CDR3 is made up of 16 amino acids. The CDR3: CASSYSAGAGLETQYF. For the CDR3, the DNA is TGTGCCAGCAGTTACTCGGCGGGGGCCGGGTTAGAGACCCAGTACTTC.

CDR3 sequence reads: CSADPGRDGYTF. CDR3 bases: TGCAGCGCTGATCCCGGGAGGGATGGCTACACCTTC. This chain links TRBV29-1 with TRBJ1-2, with no clear D. The CDR3 contains 12 residues. With 7 bases removed from V and 6 bases from J, the gap between germline ends came to 15 bases. Germline lookup yields CDR1 SQVTM and CDR2 ANQGSEA.

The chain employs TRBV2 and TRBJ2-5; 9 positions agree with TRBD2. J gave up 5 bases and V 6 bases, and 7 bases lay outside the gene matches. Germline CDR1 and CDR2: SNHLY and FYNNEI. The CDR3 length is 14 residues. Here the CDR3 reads CASSPLAGRETQYF. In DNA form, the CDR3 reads TGTGCCAGCAGCCCACTAGCGGGTCGCGAGACCCAGTACTTC.

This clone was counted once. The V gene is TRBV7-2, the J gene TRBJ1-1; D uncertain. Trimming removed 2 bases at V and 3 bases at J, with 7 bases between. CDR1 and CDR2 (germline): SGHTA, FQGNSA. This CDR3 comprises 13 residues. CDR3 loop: CASSLQRDTEAFF. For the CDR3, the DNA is TGTGCCAGCAGCTTACAGAGGGACACTGAAGCTTTCTTT.

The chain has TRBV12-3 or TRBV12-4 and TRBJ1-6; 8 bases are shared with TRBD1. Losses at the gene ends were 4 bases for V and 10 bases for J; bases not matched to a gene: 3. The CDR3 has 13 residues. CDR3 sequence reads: CASSYGTGSPLHF. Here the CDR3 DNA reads TGTGCCAGCAGTTACGGGACAGGATCACCCCTCCACTTT.

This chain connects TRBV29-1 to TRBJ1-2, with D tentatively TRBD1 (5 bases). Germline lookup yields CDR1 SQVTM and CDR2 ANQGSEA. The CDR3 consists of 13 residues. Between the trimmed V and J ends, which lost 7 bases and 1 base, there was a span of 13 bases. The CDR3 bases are TGCAGCGCTCCAACGGGGGATAACTATGGCTACACCTTC. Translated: CSAPTGDNYGYTF.

CDR3 sequence reads: CASRGWTGSYEQYF. The CDR3 DNA follows: TGTGCCAGCCGAGGTTGGACAGGCTCCTACGAGCAGTACTTC. V usage is TRBV19 and J usage is TRBJ2-7, with 7 bases lining up with TRBD1. CDR3 length: 14 amino acids. The junction had 8 bases not matched to a gene; V was cut back by 9 bases and J by 0 bases. Germline CDR1 reads LNHDA; CDR2 reads SQIVND (reference sequence).

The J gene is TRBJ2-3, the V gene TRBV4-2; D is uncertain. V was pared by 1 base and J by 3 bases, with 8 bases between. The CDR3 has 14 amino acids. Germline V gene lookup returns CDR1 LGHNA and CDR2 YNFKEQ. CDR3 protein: CASSQAQATDTQYF. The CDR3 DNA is TGTGCCAGCAGCCAAGCGCAAGCGACAGATACGCAGTATTTT.

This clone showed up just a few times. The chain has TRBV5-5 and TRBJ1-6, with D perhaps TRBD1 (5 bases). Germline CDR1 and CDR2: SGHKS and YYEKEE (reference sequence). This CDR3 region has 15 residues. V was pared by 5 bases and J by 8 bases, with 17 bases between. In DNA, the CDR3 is TGTGCCAGCAGGGGGACCGGGAGCGGATATTCACCCCTCCACTTT. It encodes CASRGTGSGYSPLHF.

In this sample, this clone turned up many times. CDR3 amino acids: CASSLVPGVDTF. The CDR3 region has the DNA TGTGCCAGCAGCTTAGTACCAGGGGTGGACACCTTC. This sequence joins TRBV11-2 and TRBJ1-2; D might be TRBD1 (6 bases). CDR3 size: 12 residues. V shed 1 base and J shed 12 bases, with 12 bases lying between them. CDR1 and CDR2 (germline): SGHAT, FQNNGV.

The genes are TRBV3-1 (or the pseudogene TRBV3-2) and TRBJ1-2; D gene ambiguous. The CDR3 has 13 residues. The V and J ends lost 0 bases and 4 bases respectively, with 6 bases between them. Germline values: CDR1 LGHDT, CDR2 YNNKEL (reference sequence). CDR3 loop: CASSQEQIYGYTF. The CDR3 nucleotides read TGTGCCAGCAGCCAAGAACAGATCTATGGCTACACCTTC.

CDR3 coding DNA: TGTGCCAGTAGTATATACACTAGCGCAGGTGAGCAGTTCTTC. Encoded protein: CASSIYTSAGEQFF. The chain links TRBV19 to TRBJ2-1; 7 bases agree with TRBD2. V lost 2 bases and J lost 9; bases outside the gene matches: 7. CDR1 is LNHDA and CDR2 is SQIVND in the germline V gene (reference sequence). The CDR3 length is 14 residues.

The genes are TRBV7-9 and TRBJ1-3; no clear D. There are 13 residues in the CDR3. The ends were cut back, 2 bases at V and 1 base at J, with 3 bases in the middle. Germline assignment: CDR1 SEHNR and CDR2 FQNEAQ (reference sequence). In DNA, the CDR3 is TGTGCCAGCAGCTTATTATCTGGAAACACCATATATTTT. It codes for CASSLLSGNTIYF.

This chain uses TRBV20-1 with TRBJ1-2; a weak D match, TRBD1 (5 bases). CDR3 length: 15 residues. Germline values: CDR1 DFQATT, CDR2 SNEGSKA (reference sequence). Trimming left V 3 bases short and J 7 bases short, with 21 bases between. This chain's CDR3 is CSASIGASGRAGYTF. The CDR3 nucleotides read TGCAGTGCTAGTATTGGGGCCTCGGGCCGGGCTGGCTACACCTTC.

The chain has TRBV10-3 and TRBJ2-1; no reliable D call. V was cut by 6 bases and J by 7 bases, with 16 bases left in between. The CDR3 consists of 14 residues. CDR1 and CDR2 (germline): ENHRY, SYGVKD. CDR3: CAIREEFSVNEQFF. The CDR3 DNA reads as TGTGCCATCAGAGAGGAGTTTTCGGTAAATGAGCAGTTCTTC.

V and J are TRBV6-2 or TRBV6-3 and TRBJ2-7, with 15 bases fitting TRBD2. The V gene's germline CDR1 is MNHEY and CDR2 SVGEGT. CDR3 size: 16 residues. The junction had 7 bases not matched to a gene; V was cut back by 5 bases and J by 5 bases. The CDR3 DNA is TGTGCCAGCAGTCCCGGGACTAGCGGGAGGTACCACGAGCAGTACTTC. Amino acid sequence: CASSPGTSGRYHEQYF.